The 27 T cell receptor beta chains listed next were all sequenced from one sample in a study of control samples from healthy donors and cancer patients. The repertoire was sequenced with immunoSEQ multiplex PCR; TCRdb's copy has only in-frame clones and lacks some. The data show approximately 140,000 clones, with 90% to 95% seen just once and about an eighth held by the top ten. The sequencing sample was made of blood. The receptors derive from a man in his forties or fifties in good health.

As concerns this clone: At the DNA level, this CDR3 is encoded by other sequences in the same sample as well. The CDR3: CASSLGGNTEAFF. The CDR3 bases are TGTGCCAGCAGTTTGGGGGGGAACACTGAAGCTTTCTTT. The genes are TRBV6-5 and TRBJ1-1; a possible D gene is TRBD1 (5 bases). The CDR3 loop spans 13 amino acids. Germline V CDR1 and CDR2: MNHEY, SVGAGI. The V end was cut by 4 bases, the J end by 1 base, with 7 bases between.

The CDR3 spells CASSSHATLAPTYEQYF. The CDR3 region has the DNA TGTGCCAGCAGTTCGCACGCGACCCTCGCCCCGACCTACGAGCAGTACTTC. The V call is TRBV28, the J call TRBJ2-7; D remains unclear. V gave up 4 bases and J gave up 2 bases, with 21 bases separating them. Germline V gene data show CDR1 as MDHEN and CDR2 as SYDVKM. There are 17 residues in the CDR3.

The CDR3 nucleotides read TGCAGCGTTCTATTGATCGGGGGAATCTACGAGCAGTACTTC. Its translation: CSVLLIGGIYEQYF. J is TRBJ2-7 and V is TRBV29-1; weak D call: TRBD2 (6 bases). The CDR3 extends over 14 amino acids. V was clipped by 5 bases and J by 3 bases, with 17 bases between them. Germline CDR1 is SQVTM and CDR2 is ANQGSEA.

V and J are TRBV29-1 and TRBJ1-3; the D is unclear. Looked up from germline, CDR1 is SQVTM and CDR2 is ANQGSEA. This CDR3 spans 15 amino acids. Trimming took off 2 bases at V and 1 base at J, with 12 bases between the two ends. The CDR3 loop is CSVESYGSSGNTIYF. In DNA form, the CDR3 reads TGCAGCGTTGAAAGTTACGGATCGTCTGGAAACACCATATATTTT.

The chain links TRBV3-1 (or the pseudogene TRBV3-2) to TRBJ2-3, with 7 bases lining up with TRBD1. V lost 4 bases and J lost 2; bases outside the gene matches: 6. Germline assignment: CDR1 LGHDT and CDR2 YNNKEL (reference sequence). The CDR3 runs 15 residues. The CDR3 region is CASSPQQGPTDTQYF. In DNA, the CDR3 is TGTGCCAGCAGCCCCCAACAGGGGCCCACAGATACGCAGTATTTT.

This sequence joins TRBV3-1 (or the pseudogene TRBV3-2) and TRBJ1-1; D remains ambiguous. Germline V CDR1 and CDR2: LGHDT, YNNKEL (reference sequence). This CDR3 has 17 amino acids. V lost 1 base, J lost 1 base, and 16 bases lay in between. The CDR3 region is CASSQGPFSRSNTEAFF. The CDR3 bases are TGTGCCAGCAGCCAAGGACCTTTCTCCCGGTCGAACACTGAAGCTTTCTTT.

The CDR3 region is CASSLSGYEQYF. The DNA of the CDR3 is TGTGCCAGCAGCTTATCAGGATACGAGCAGTACTTC. The chain employs TRBV13 and TRBJ2-7, with D unclear. The CDR3 totals 12 residues. Trimming stripped 2 bases from V and 4 bases from J, with 6 bases between. The germline CDR1 and CDR2 sequences are PRHDT and FYEKMQ (reference sequence).

The chain employs TRBV20-1 and TRBJ2-5; unclear D gene. CDR1 is DFQATT and CDR2 is SNEGSKA in the germline V gene (reference sequence). The CDR3 runs to 11 residues. With 1 base removed from V and 4 bases from J, the gap between germline ends came to 4 bases. The CDR3 loop is CSARVSETQYF. CDR3 in DNA: TGCAGTGCTAGAGTATCAGAGACCCAGTACTTC.

The chain carries TRBV4-3 and TRBJ1-2; TRBD1 matches at 8 bases. Germline V lookup: CDR1 LGHNA, CDR2 YSLEER. This CDR3 spans 15 amino acids. V lost 2 bases to trimming and J lost 6 bases; unmatched junction nucleotides: 8. The CDR3 here is CASSQRWQGADGYTF. CDR3 bases: TGCGCCAGCAGCCAAAGGTGGCAGGGGGCGGATGGCTACACCTTC.

Concerning this clone: The sample contains more than one DNA sequence encoding this CDR3. The chain joins TRBV5-4 to TRBJ1-2; 8 bases are shared with TRBD1. After removal of 4 bases from V and 3 bases from J, the junction contained 5 bases not matched to a gene. The germline gives CDR1 SGHNT, CDR2 YYREEE (reference sequence). This CDR3 has 14 amino acids. The CDR3 protein is CASSRETGDYGYTF. In nucleotides, the CDR3 is TGTGCCAGCAGCAGGGAGACAGGGGACTATGGCTACACCTTC.

The CDR3 nucleotides read TGTGCCAGTAGTATGACCGGACACTCTGGAAACACCATATATTTT. This translates into CASSMTGHSGNTIYF. The V and J genes are TRBV19 and TRBJ1-3; D is perhaps TRBD1 (5 bases). Germline values: CDR1 LNHDA, CDR2 SQIVND (reference sequence). The length of the CDR3 is 15 residues. V was cut by 3 bases and J by 0 bases, with 9 bases left in between.

The chain couples TRBV6-5 to TRBJ1-5; weak D call: TRBD1 (5 bases). CDR3 length: 15 residues. In germline, CDR1 is MNHEY, CDR2 SVGAGI. Trimming took 4 bases from V and 2 from J, leaving 12 bases between them. DNA for the CDR3: TGTGCCAGCAGTTCCTCCAGGGTCCGCAATCAGCCCCAGCATTTT. Translation gives CASSSSRVRNQPQHF.

Note on this clone: An end of the junction differs from the germline gene, which may be a read error. This rearrangement joins TRBV4-3 to TRBJ2-1, with D hard to call. The germline V gene has CDR1 LGHNA and CDR2 YSLEER. The CDR3 contains 13 residues. CDR3 in amino acids: CASSQDSSNEQFF. CDR3 DNA: TGCGCCAGCAGCCAAGATTCCTCCAATGAGCAGTTCTTC.

The chain is built from TRBV5-5 and TRBJ1-5; 7 bases are shared with TRBD1. The germline CDR1 and CDR2 sequences are SGHKS and YYEKEE (reference sequence). V trimming: 2 bases; J trimming: 0 bases; junction bases outside the gene matches: 2. The CDR3 has 15 residues. DNA for the CDR3: TGTGCCAGCAGCTTCAGGACAGGTAGCAATCAGCCCCAGCATTTT. This codes for CASSFRTGSNQPQHF.

The chain joins TRBV7-9 to TRBJ1-1; tentatively, D is TRBD1 (6 bases). Germline V gives CDR1 SEHNR, CDR2 FQNEAQ (reference sequence). The CDR3 spans 16 residues. The ends were cut back, 1 base at V and 1 base at J, with 13 bases in the middle. For the CDR3, the DNA is TGTGCCAGCAGCTTAGAACCCACAGGGCAGAACACTGAAGCTTTCTTT. Translated, it gives CASSLEPTGQNTEAFF.

V is TRBV7-9 and J is TRBJ2-7, with 7 bases matching TRBD2. Germline V CDR1 and CDR2: SEHNR, FQNEAQ (reference sequence). CDR3 length: 18 residues. Trimming at V came to 3 bases and at J to 1 base, leaving 15 bases not matched to a gene. DNA for the CDR3: TGTGCCAGCAGCTTGGGGCGGTTTGGGCGGGAGATATCCTACGAGCAGTACTTC. Translated: CASSLGRFGREISYEQYF.

The chain couples TRBV5-1 to TRBJ2-3; 10 bases are a match to TRBD2. This CDR3 has 17 residues. CDR1 is SGHRS and CDR2 is YFSETQ in the germline V gene. V dropped 1 base and J dropped 6; count of bases not matched to a gene: 11. Here the CDR3 DNA reads TGCGCCAGCAGCTTGCCGCTGCCTATAGCGGGAGGCGATACGCAGTATTTT. Residues: CASSLPLPIAGGDTQYF.

Here the CDR3 DNA reads TGTGCCAGCAGTGACGGGATGAACACTGAAGCTTTCTTT. This codes for CASSDGMNTEAFF. V gene TRBV6-1 combines with J gene TRBJ1-1; D is ambiguous. The CDR3 is made up of 13 amino acids. With 3 bases removed from V and 0 bases from J, the gap between germline ends came to 5 bases. CDR1 is MNHNS and CDR2 is SASEGT in the germline V gene.

J is TRBJ2-3 and V is TRBV27; 7 bases align to TRBD1. The CDR3 covers 15 residues. Trimming removed 6 bases from V and 3 bases from J; junction bases left unmatched: 9. Germline CDR1 is MNHEY and CDR2 is SMNVEV (reference sequence). CDR3 DNA: TGTGCCAGCAGCGTCTTAAGGGGGCAAACAGATACGCAGTATTTT. This encodes CASSVLRGQTDTQYF.

V and J are TRBV13 and TRBJ2-2; 9 bases map to TRBD2. This CDR3 has 19 residues. Germline V CDR1 and CDR2: PRHDT, FYEKMQ (reference sequence). The junction had 10 bases not matched to a gene; V was cut back by 2 bases and J by 0 bases. The CDR3 loop reads CASSLILSGGTSNTGELFF. The CDR3, as DNA: TGTGCCAGCAGCTTAATTCTTAGCGGGGGAACCTCGAACACCGGGGAGCTGTTTTTT.

The chain employs TRBV6-6 and TRBJ1-5, with 8 positions matching TRBD1. Germline CDR1 reads MNHNY; CDR2 reads SVGAGI (reference sequence). The trim removed 5 bases at V and 5 bases at J, leaving 5 bases unmatched. The CDR3 length is 14 residues. CDR3 sequence (DNA): TGTGCCAGCAGTCCGACAGGGGCCCATCAGCCCCAGCATTTT. This translates into CASSPTGAHQPQHF.

The V and J genes are TRBV6-1 and TRBJ1-3; D unclear. This CDR3 has 17 residues. Trimming removed 1 base at V and 4 bases at J, with 17 bases between. Germline values: CDR1 MNHNS, CDR2 SASEGT. In DNA form, the CDR3 reads TGTGCCAGCAGTGAAGTTGACACCTTAATTGGAGGAAACACCATATATTTT. Amino acids: CASSEVDTLIGGNTIYF.

The chain has TRBV19 and TRBJ2-5, with 8 bases aligning to TRBD1. Losses at the gene ends were 5 bases for V and 4 bases for J; bases not matched to a gene: 6. The CDR3 loop spans 14 amino acids. CDR1 LNHDA and CDR2 SQIVND come from the germline V gene (reference sequence). Here the CDR3 DNA reads TGTGCCAGTAGTCCTGACAGGGGAATAGAGACCCAGTACTTC. Its protein is CASSPDRGIETQYF.

The chain is built from TRBV27 and TRBJ1-5; 8 bases match TRBD1. The CDR3 runs to 14 residues. Germline lookup yields CDR1 MNHEY and CDR2 SMNVEV (reference sequence). V trimming: 5 bases; J trimming: 6 bases; junction bases outside the gene matches: 6. Here the CDR3 reads CASSPGGGGQPQHF. CDR3 DNA: TGTGCCAGCAGTCCAGGGGGCGGTGGTCAGCCCCAGCATTTT.

This clone was seen only once. This chain uses TRBV5-4 with TRBJ1-1; 7 positions agree with TRBD1. V was clipped by 4 bases and J by 4 bases; unmatched bases: 7. The CDR3 spans 14 residues. CDR1 SGHNT and CDR2 YYREEE come from the germline V gene (reference sequence). The CDR3 sequence is CASSPQGVGTEAFF. DNA for the CDR3: TGTGCCAGCAGCCCTCAGGGGGTCGGCACTGAAGCTTTCTTT.

The chain links TRBV9 to TRBJ1-1; no reliable D call. CDR3 length: 13 residues. Trimming cost V 2 bases and J 3 bases, with 8 bases left between them. Germline CDR1 is SGDLS and CDR2 is YYNGEE. In DNA, the CDR3 is TGTGCCAGCAGCGTTTCCACGTACACTGAAGCTTTCTTT. This codes for CASSVSTYTEAFF.

The rearrangement links TRBV5-6 to TRBJ1-5; unclear D gene. Germline V gene sequence: CDR1 SGHDT, CDR2 YYEEEE. This CDR3 is 14 amino acids long. Deletions cut 2 bases from V and 0 bases from J, with 6 bases between. CDR3 sequence: CASSLLYSNQPQHF. DNA of the CDR3: TGTGCCAGCAGCTTACTTTATAGCAATCAGCCCCAGCATTTT.